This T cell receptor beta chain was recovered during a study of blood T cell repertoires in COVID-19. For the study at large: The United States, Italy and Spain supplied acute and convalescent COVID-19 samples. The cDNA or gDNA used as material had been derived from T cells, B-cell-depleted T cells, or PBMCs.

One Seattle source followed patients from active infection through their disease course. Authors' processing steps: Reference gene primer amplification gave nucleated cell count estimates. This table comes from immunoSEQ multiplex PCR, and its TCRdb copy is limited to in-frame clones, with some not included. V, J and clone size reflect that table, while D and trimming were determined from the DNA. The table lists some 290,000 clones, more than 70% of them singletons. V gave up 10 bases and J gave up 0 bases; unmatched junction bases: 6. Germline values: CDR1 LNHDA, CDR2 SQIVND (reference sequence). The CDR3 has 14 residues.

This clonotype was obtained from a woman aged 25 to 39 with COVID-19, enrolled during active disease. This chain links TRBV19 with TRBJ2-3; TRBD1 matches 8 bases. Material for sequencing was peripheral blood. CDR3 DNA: TGTGCCACCGCCAGGGGGCTTAGCACAGATACGCAGTATTTT. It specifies CATARGLSTDTQYF.